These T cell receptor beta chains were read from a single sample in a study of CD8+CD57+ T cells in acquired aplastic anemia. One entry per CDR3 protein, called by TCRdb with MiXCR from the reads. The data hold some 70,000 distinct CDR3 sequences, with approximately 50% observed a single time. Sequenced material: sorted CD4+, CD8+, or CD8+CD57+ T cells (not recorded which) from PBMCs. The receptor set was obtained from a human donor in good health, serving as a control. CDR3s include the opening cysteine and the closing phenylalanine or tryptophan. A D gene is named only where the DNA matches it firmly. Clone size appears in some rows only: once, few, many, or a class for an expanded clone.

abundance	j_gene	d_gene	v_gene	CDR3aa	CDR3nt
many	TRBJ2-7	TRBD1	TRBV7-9	CASSSGKTGVGSYEQYF	TGTGCCAGCAGCTCCGGAAAGACAGGGGTAGGTTCCTACGAGCAGTACTTC
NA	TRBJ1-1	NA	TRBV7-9	CASSPAAEAFF	TGTGCCAGCAGCCCGGCGGCCGAAGCTTTCTTT
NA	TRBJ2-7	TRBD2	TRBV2	CARGTSGIADEQYF	TGTGCCAGAGGTACTAGCGGGATAGCCGACGAGCAGTACTTC
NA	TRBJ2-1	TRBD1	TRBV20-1	CSALDRGQSFYNEQFF	TGCAGTGCTCTGGACAGGGGTCAGTCCTTCTACAATGAGCAGTTCTTC
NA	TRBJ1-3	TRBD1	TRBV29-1	CSVVRQGDAGNTIYF	TGCAGCGTTGTCAGGCAGGGGGACGCTGGAAACACCATATATTTT
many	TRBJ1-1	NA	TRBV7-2	CASSFLSLNTEAFF	TGTGCCAGCAGCTTCTTGTCCCTAAACACTGAAGCTTTCTTT
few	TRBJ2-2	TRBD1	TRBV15	CATSRVQGVTGELFF	TGTGCCACCAGCAGAGTACAGGGGGTGACCGGGGAGCTGTTTTTT
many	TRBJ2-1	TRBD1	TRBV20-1	CSVRQLVWDSSYNEQFF	TGCAGTGTAAGGCAGCTGGTGTGGGACAGCTCCTACAATGAGCAGTTCTTC
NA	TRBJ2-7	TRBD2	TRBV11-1	CASSYKEGLAGDYEQYF	TGTGCCAGCAGCTATAAAGAGGGACTAGCGGGAGACTACGAGCAGTACTTC
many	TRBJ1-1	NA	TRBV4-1	CASLGGRWLTEAFF	TGCGCCAGCCTCGGGGGACGGTGGTTAACTGAAGCTTTCTTT
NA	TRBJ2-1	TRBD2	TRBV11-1	CASSIGTSGGARQFF	TGTGCCAGCAGCATTGGGACTAGCGGGGGGGCCAGGCAGTTCTTC
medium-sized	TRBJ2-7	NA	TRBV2	CASSIDSRYEQYF	TGTGCCAGCAGTATCGATTCTCGGTACGAGCAGTACTTC
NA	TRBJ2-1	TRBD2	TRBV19	CATNRAGGTYNEQFF	TGTGCCACTAACAGAGCGGGGGGTACCTACAATGAGCAGTTCTTC
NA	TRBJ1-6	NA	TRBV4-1	CASNLSPGTSNSPLHF	TGCGCCAGTAACCTCAGTCCCGGGACCTCAAATTCACCCCTCCACTTT
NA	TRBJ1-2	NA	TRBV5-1	CASSLGQVDGYTF	TGCGCCAGCAGCTTGGGACAGGTAGACGGCTACACCTTC
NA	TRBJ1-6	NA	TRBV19	CASRTSPPGRETKNSPLHF	TGTGCCAGTCGAACTTCCCCGCCCGGCCGGGAGACAAAGAATTCACCCCTCCACTTT
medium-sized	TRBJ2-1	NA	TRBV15	CATSPGRYNEQFF	TGTGCCACCAGCCCGGGACGGTACAATGAGCAGTTCTTC
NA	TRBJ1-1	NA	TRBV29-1	CSFEVFGNEAFF	TGCAGCTTTGAAGTATTCGGGAATGAAGCTTTTTTT
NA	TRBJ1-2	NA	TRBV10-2	CASSNSEFYGYTF	TGCGCCAGCAGTAACAGCGAATTCTATGGCTACACCTTC
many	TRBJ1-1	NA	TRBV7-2	CASSLGSGGTEAFF	TGTGCCAGCAGCTTAGGGAGCGGAGGCACTGAAGCTTTCTTT
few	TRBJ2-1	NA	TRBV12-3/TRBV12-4	CASSLYGTWVANKNERFF	TGTGCCAGCAGTTTGTATGGGACTTGGGTAGCGAATAAGAATGAGCGGTTCTTC
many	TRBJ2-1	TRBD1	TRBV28	CASSPRSGTGRNEQFF	TGTGCCAGCAGCCCCCGGTCGGGGACAGGGCGCAATGAGCAGTTCTTC
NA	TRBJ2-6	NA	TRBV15	CATSRENSGANVLTF	TGTGCCACCAGCAGAGAGAACTCTGGGGCCAACGTCCTGACTTTC
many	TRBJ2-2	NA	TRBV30	CATSGTGELFF	TGTGCCACCTCGGGGACCGGGGAGCTGTTTTTT
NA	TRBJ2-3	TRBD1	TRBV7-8	CASSPHRGTPTDTQYF	TGTGCCAGCAGTCCCCACAGGGGGACGCCTACAGATACGCAGTATTTT
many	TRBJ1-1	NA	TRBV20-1	CSASSRTKGGTEAFF	TGCAGTGCTAGTAGTCGGACTAAGGGGGGGACTGAAGCTTTCTTT
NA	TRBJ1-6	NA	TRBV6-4	CASSDRDNSPLHF	TGTGCCAGCAGTGACAGGGATAATTCACCCCTCCACTTT
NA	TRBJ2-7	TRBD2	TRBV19	CASSRVAGDYEQYF	TGTGCCAGTAGTAGAGTAGCGGGGGACTACGAGCAGTACTTC
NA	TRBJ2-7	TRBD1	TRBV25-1	CASSGQGVREQYF	TGTGCCAGCAGTGGACAGGGCGTCCGCGAGCAGTACTTC
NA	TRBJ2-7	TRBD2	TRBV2	CASRVPSGRAYEQYF	TGTGCCAGCAGGGTCCCTAGCGGGAGGGCATACGAGCAGTACTTC
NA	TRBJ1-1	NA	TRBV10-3	CATGYGGAGEAFF	TGTGCCACCGGATATGGGGGGGCGGGTGAAGCTTTCTTT
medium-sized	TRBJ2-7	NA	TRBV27	CASWGQESSYEQYF	TGTGCCAGCTGGGGGCAGGAGAGCTCCTACGAGCAGTACTTC
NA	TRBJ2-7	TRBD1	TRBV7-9	CASSTGTGFSYEQYF	TGTGCCAGCAGCACCGGGACAGGATTCTCCTACGAGCAGTACTTC
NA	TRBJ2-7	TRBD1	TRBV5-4	CASSLRDSLSYEQYF	TGTGCCAGCAGCCTCAGGGACAGCCTCTCCTACGAGCAGTACTTC
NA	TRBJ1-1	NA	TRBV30	CAWRGTGQRASEAFF	TGTGCCTGGAGGGGGACCGGACAGAGGGCCTCCGAGGCTTTCTTT
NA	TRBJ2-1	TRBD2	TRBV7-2	CASSLAGAYNEQFF	TGTGCCAGCAGCCTAGCGGGGGCGTACAATGAGCAGTTCTTC
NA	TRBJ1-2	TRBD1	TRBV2	CASTLGQGDGYTF	TGTGCCAGCACCCTGGGACAGGGGGATGGCTACACCTTC
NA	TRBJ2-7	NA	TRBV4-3	CASSHLLRSYEQYF	TGCGCCAGCAGCCACCTCTTGCGAAGCTACGAGCAGTACTTC
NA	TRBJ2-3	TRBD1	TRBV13	CASSFRTGAIDTQYF	TGTGCCAGCAGCTTCCGGACAGGGGCAATAGATACGCAGTATTTT
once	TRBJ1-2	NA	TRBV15	CATSREGTTGGYTF	TGTGCCACCAGCAGAGAAGGGACTACCGGTGGCTACACCTTC
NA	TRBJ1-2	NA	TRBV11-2	CASSLGGSWVSDGYTF	TGTGCCAGCAGCTTAGGGGGGAGTTGGGTTTCTGATGGCTACACCTTC